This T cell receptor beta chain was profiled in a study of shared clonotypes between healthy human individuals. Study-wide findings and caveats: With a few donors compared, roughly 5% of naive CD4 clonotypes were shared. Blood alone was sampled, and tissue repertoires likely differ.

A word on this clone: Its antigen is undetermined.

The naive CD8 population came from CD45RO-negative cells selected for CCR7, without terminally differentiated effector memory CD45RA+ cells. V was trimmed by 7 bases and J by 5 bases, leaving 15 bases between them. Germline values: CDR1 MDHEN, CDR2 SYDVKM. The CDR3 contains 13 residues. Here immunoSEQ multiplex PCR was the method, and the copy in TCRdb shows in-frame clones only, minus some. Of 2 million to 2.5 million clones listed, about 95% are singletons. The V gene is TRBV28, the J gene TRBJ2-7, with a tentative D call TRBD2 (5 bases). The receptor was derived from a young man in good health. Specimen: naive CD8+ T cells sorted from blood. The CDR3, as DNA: TGTGCCAGCAATACACACCCGGGGAACGAGCAGTACTTC. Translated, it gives CASNTHPGNEQYF.